This TCR beta chain was identified in a study of shared clonotypes between healthy human individuals. General observations from the study: Generation of non-shared clonotypes was less probable than generation of clonotypes shared by all four donors.

The deep-level immunoSEQ assay was used. This table comes from immunoSEQ multiplex PCR, and its TCRdb copy is limited to in-frame clones, with some not included. The table shows just over 2,000,000 clones, with roughly 94% occurring only once. About this clone: No antigen is known for it.

Trimming pared 3 bases from V and 4 bases from J, leaving 14 bases between. Germline assignment: CDR1 SGHAT and CDR2 FQNNGV. This CDR3 has 15 residues. The chain joins TRBV11-2 to TRBJ2-3; D might be TRBD2 (6 bases). The clonotype was recovered from a man younger than 30 in good health. The sequencing sample was made of naive CD4+ T cells sorted from blood. Subset: CD45RA+ positively selected. The CDR3 loop reads CASSFLAFVADTQYF. In nucleotides, the CDR3 is TGTGCCAGCAGCTTCCTAGCGTTCGTGGCAGATACGCAGTATTTT.